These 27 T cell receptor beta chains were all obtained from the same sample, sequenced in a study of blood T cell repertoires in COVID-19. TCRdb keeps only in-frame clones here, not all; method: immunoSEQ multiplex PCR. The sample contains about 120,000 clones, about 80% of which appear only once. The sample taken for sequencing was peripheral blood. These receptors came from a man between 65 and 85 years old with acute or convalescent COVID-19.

In DNA, the CDR3 is TGTGCCAGCAGGGGTGGACAGGTGGATGAAAAACTGTTTTTT. It specifies CASRGGQVDEKLFF. This chain connects TRBV2 to TRBJ1-4; TRBD1 agrees at 7 bases. The CDR3 totals 14 residues. V gave up 6 bases and J gave up 6 bases; unmatched junction bases: 7. The V gene's germline CDR1 is SNHLY and CDR2 FYNNEI.

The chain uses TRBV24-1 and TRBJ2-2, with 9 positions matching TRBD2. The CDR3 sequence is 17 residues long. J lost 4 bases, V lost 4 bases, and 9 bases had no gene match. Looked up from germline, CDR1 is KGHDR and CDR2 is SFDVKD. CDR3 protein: CATSDPPSGRSTGELFF. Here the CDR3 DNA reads TGTGCCACCAGTGACCCCCCCAGCGGGAGGAGCACCGGGGAGCTGTTTTTT.

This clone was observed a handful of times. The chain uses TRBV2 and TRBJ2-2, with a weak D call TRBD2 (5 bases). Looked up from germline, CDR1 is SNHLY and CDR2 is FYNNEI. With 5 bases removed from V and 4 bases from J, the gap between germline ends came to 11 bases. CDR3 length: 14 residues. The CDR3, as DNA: TGTGCCAGCAGTTCGGGGTTCGGCACCGGGGAGCTGTTTTTT. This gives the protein CASSSGFGTGELFF.

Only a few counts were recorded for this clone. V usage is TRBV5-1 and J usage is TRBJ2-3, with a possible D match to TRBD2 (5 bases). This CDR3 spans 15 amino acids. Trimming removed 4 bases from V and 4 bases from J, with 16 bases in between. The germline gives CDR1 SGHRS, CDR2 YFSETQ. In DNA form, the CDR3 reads TGCGCCAGCAGCGCCTCTTCCGGGGTATCAGATACGCAGTATTTT. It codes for CASSASSGVSDTQYF.

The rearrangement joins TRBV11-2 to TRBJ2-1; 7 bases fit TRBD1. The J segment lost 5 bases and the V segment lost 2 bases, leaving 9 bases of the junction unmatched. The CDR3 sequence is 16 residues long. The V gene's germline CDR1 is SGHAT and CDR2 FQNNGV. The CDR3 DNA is TGTGCCAGCAGCTTAACCCCGGGACAGCTCCACAATGAGCAGTTCTTC. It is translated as CASSLTPGQLHNEQFF.

The DNA for the CDR3 is TGTGCCATTTCGGATTCTAGCGCCCACTTAGTAACCTACGAGCAGTACTTC. Translating it yields CAISDSSAHLVTYEQYF. The genes are TRBV10-3 and TRBJ2-7; tentatively, D is TRBD2 (6 bases). The CDR3 consists of 17 residues. CDR1 is ENHRY and CDR2 is SYGVKD in the germline V gene. Trimming removed 9 bases from V and 2 bases from J, with 26 bases in between.

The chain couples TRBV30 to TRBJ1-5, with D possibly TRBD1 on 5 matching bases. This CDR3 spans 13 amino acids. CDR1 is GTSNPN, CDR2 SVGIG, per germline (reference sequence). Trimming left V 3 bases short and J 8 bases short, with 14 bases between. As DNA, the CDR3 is TGTGCCTGGAGCTCAGGGTTCGATGAGCCCCAGCATTTT. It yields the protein CAWSSGFDEPQHF.

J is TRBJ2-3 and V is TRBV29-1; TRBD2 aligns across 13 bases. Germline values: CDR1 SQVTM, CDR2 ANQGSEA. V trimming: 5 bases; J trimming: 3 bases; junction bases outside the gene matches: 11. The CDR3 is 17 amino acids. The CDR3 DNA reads TGCAGCGTTTTAGGGGTACTAGCGGGAGGGCCGACAGATACGCAGTATTTT. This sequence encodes CSVLGVLAGGPTDTQYF.

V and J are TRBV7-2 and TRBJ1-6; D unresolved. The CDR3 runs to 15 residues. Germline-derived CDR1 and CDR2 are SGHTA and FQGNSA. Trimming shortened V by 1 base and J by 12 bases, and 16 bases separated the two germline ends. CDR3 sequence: CASSLGLGSIGPLHF. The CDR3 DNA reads TGTGCCAGCAGCTTAGGCCTCGGGTCAATCGGACCCCTCCACTTT.

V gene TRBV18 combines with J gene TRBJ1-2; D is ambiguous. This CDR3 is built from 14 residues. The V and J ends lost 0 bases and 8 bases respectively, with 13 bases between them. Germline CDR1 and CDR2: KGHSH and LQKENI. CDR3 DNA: TGTGCCAGCTCACCACCACCAGGCGTCGGAGGCTACACCTTC. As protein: CASSPPPGVGGYTF.

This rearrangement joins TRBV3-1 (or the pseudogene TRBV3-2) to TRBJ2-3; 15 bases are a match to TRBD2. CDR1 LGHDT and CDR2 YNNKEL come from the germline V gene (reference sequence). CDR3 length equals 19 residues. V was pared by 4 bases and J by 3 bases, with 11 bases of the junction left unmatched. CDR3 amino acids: CASSPGLAGGGRPTDTQYF. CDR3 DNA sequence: TGTGCCAGCAGCCCGGGACTAGCGGGAGGAGGTAGACCGACAGATACGCAGTATTTT.

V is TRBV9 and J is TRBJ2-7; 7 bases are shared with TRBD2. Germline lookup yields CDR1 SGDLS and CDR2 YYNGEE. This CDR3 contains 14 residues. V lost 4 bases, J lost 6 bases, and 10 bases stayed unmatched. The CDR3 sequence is CASSYSTGGGEQYF. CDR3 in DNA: TGTGCCAGCAGCTATTCCACGGGGGGAGGCGAGCAGTACTTC.

CDR3 region: CASSSWASGNTIYF. The CDR3 nucleotides are TGTGCCAGCAGCTCCTGGGCGAGTGGAAACACCATATATTTT. The chain combines TRBV7-9 with TRBJ1-3; D gene unclear. The CDR3 runs to 14 residues. Germline CDR1 is SEHNR and CDR2 is FQNEAQ (reference sequence). The V and J ends lost 4 bases and 3 bases respectively, with 10 bases between them.

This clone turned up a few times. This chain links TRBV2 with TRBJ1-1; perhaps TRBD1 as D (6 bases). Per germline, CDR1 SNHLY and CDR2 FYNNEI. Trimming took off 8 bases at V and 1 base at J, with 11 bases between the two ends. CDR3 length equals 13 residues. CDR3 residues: CASHQGQNTEAFF. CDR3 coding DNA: TGTGCCAGCCACCAGGGGCAGAACACTGAAGCTTTCTTT.

CDR3 protein: CAWGGTGHQPQHF. The CDR3 nucleotides are TGTGCCTGGGGGGGGACAGGGCATCAGCCCCAGCATTTT. This sequence joins TRBV30 and TRBJ1-5, with 9 bases aligning to TRBD1. The CDR3 is 13 amino acids. Germline loops: CDR1 GTSNPN, CDR2 SVGIG (reference sequence). V dropped 5 bases and J dropped 5; count of bases not matched to a gene: 4.

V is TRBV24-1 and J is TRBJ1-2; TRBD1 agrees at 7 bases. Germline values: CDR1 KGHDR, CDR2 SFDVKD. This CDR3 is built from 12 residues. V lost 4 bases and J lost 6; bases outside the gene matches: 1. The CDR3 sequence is CATSDRGDGYTF. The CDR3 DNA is TGTGCCACCAGTGACAGGGGGGATGGCTACACCTTC.

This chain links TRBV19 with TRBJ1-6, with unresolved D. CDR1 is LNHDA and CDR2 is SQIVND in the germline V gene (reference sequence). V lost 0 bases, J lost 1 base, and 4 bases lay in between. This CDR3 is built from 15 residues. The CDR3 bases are TGTGCCAGTAGTATAGACGGTTCCTATAATTCACCCCTCCACTTT. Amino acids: CASSIDGSYNSPLHF.

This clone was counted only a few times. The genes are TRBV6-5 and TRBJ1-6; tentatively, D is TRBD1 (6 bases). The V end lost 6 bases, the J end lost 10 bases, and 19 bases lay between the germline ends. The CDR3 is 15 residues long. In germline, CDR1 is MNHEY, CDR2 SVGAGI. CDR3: CASRTVTGLGSPLHF. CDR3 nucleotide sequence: TGTGCCAGCAGGACCGTCACAGGGCTAGGCTCACCCCTCCACTTT.

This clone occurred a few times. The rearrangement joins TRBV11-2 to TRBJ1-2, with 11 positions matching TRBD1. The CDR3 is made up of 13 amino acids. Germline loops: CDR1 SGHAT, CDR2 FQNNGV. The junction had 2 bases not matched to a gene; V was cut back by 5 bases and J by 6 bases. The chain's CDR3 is CASSQDRGHGYTF. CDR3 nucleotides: TGTGCCAGCAGCCAGGACAGGGGGCATGGCTACACCTTC.

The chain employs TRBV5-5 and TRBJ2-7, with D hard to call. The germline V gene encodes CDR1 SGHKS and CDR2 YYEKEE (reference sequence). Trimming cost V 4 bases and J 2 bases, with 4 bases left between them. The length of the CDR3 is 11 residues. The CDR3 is CASSATYEQYF. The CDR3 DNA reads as TGTGCCAGCAGCGCGACCTACGAGCAGTACTTC. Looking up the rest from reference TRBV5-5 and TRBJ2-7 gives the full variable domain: DAGVTQSPTHLIKTRGQQVTLRCSPISGHKSVSWYQQVLGQGPQFIFQYYEKEERGRGNFPDRFSARQFPNYSSELNVNALLLGDSALYLCASSATYEQYFGPGTRLTVT.

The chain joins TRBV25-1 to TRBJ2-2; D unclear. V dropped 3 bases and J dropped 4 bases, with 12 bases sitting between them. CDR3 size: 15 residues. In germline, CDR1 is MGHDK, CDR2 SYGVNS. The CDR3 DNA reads TGTGCCAGCAGTGATGACTTCACCACCACCGGGGAGCTGTTTTTT. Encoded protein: CASSDDFTTTGELFF.

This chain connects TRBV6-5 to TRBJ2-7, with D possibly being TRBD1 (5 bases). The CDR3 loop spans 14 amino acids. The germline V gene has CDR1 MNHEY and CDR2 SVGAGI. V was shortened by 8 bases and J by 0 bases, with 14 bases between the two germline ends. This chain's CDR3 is CASAFRANSYEQYF. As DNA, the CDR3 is TGTGCCAGCGCTTTCAGGGCAAACTCCTACGAGCAGTACTTC.

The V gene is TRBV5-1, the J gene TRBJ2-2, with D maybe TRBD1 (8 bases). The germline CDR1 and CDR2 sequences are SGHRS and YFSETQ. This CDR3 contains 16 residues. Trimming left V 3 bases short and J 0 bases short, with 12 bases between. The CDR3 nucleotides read TGCGCCAGCAGCTCACAGGGGGGGACGAACACCGGGGAGCTGTTTTTT. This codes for CASSSQGGTNTGELFF.

The CDR3 reads CASSLLTGSGAFF. The CDR3 bases are TGTGCCAGCAGCTTGCTGACAGGCTCAGGGGCTTTCTTT. The chain uses TRBV9 and TRBJ1-1; D may be TRBD1 (6 bases). V gave up 4 bases and J gave up 11 bases, with 18 bases separating them. Germline V lookup: CDR1 SGDLS, CDR2 YYNGEE. CDR3 length equals 13 residues.

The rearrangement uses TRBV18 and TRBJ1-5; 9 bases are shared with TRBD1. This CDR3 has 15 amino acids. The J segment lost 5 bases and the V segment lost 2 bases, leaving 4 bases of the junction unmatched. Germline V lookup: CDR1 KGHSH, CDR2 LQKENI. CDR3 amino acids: CASSPGTGFDQPQHF. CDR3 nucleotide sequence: TGTGCCAGCTCACCAGGGACAGGGTTCGATCAGCCCCAGCATTTT.

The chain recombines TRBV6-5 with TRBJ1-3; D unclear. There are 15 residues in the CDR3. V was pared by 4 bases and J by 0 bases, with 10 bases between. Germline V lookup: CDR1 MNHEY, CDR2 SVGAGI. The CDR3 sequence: CASSFSSNSGNTIYF. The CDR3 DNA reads TGTGCCAGCAGTTTCTCGTCCAACTCTGGAAACACCATATATTTT.

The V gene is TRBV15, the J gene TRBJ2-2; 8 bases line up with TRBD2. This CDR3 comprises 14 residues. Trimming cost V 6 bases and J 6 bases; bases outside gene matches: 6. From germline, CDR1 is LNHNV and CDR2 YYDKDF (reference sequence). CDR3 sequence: CATSSGTSPGELFF. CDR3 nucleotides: TGTGCCACCAGTAGCGGGACGTCCCCCGGGGAGCTGTTTTTT.